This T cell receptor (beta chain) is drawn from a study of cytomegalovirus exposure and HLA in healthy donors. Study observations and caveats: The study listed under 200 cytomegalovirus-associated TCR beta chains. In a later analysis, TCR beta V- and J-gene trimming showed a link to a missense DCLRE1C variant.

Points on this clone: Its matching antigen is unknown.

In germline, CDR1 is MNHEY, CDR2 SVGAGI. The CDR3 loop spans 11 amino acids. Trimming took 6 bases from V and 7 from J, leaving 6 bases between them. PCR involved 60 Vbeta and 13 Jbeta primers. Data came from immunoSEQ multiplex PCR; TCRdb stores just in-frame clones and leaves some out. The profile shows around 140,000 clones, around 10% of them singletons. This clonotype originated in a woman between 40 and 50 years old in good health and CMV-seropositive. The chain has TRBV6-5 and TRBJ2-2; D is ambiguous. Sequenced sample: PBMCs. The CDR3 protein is CASRALGELFF. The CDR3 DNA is TGTGCCAGCAGGGCCCTCGGGGAGCTGTTTTTT.